The 24 T cell receptor beta chains below come from one sample, sequenced in a study of cytomegalovirus exposure and HLA in healthy donors. PCR employed 60 Vbeta and 13 Jbeta primers. This table comes from immunoSEQ multiplex PCR, and its TCRdb copy is limited to in-frame clones, with some not included. The sample contains some 130,000 clones, roughly 80% of which appear only once. Sequenced sample: PBMCs. The source of these receptors is a male donor in good health and CMV-seropositive.

This rearrangement joins TRBV9 to TRBJ2-6, with D possibly being TRBD2 (6 bases). The CDR3 contains 14 residues. Germline V CDR1 and CDR2: SGDLS, YYNGEE. With 3 bases removed from V and 3 bases from J, the gap between germline ends came to 7 bases. CDR3 in amino acids: CASSGRVGANVLTF. CDR3 coding DNA: TGTGCCAGCAGCGGGAGGGTTGGGGCCAACGTCCTGACTTTC.

The V and J genes are TRBV15 and TRBJ1-1, with a possible D match to TRBD1 (6 bases). Trimming removed 0 bases from V and 0 bases from J, with 11 bases in between. This CDR3 contains 16 residues. Germline V gene lookup returns CDR1 LNHNV and CDR2 YYDKDF (reference sequence). The CDR3: CATSRDPGQLNTEAFF. For the CDR3, the DNA is TGTGCCACCAGCAGAGATCCCGGACAGTTGAACACTGAAGCTTTCTTT.

This rearrangement joins TRBV7-2 to TRBJ1-5, with 7 bases lining up with TRBD1. Trimming took 5 bases from V and 4 from J; bases not matched to a gene: 2. The CDR3 has 13 amino acids. CDR1 is SGHTA and CDR2 is FQGNSA in the germline V gene. CDR3 DNA: TGTGCCAGCAGCATGGACAGGAATCAGCCCCAGCATTTT. Amino acid sequence: CASSMDRNQPQHF.

This clone showed up just once. One end of the junction is discordant with germline, which a read error may explain. The V gene is TRBV30, the J gene TRBJ2-6, with D possibly matching TRBD1 (5 bases). This CDR3 has 17 amino acids. Per the germline V gene, CDR1 is GTSNPN and CDR2 is SVGIG (reference sequence). For the CDR3, the DNA is TGTGCCTGGAGTGCTTTAGATAACCCCTCTGGGGCCAACGGCCTGACTTTC. Translating gives CAWSALDNPSGANGLTF.

This clone was counted a few times. V is TRBV19 and J is TRBJ1-2; D remains unclear. CDR3 size: 11 residues. The V and J ends lost 5 bases and 6 bases respectively, with 7 bases between them. Per the germline V gene, CDR1 is LNHDA and CDR2 is SQIVND (reference sequence). The CDR3 region is CASSLADGYTF. The CDR3 coding sequence is TGTGCCAGTAGTTTGGCCGATGGCTACACCTTC.

As DNA, the CDR3 is TGCGCCAGCAGCCAAGATGCGAGGGGAGGAGAGACCCAGTACTTC. It codes for CASSQDARGGETQYF. The chain employs TRBV4-1 and TRBJ2-5; tentatively, D is TRBD2 (6 bases). The CDR3 contains 15 residues. Trimming pared 0 bases from V and 4 bases from J, leaving 12 bases between. CDR1 and CDR2 from the germline V gene are MGHRA and YSYEKL.

This clone was observed a single time. The chain joins TRBV10-3 to TRBJ2-6; D remains ambiguous. The CDR3 length is 19 residues. V lost 0 bases to trimming and J lost 0 bases, with 15 bases between them. Germline CDR1 ENHRY, CDR2 SYGVKD. CDR3 sequence (DNA): TGTGCCATCAGTGAGTCGATAGTTATGCGTAGCTCTGGGGCCAACGTCCTGACTTTC. Its protein is CAISESIVMRSSGANVLTF.

The chain carries TRBV28 and TRBJ1-1; D unclear. This CDR3 is 13 amino acids long. The germline V gene has CDR1 MDHEN and CDR2 SYDVKM. V dropped 3 bases and J dropped 10 bases, with 15 bases sitting between them. This CDR3 is CASSFLDRGGAFF. CDR3 bases: TGTGCCAGCAGTTTTCTGGACCGGGGAGGAGCTTTCTTT. Based on the CDR3 plus reference TRBV28 and TRBJ1-1, the full variable domain is DVKVTQSSRYLVKRTGEKVFLECVQDMDHENMFWYRQDPGLGLRLIYFSYDVKMKEKGDIPEGYSVSREKKERFSLILESASTNQTSMYLCASSFLDRGGAFFGQGTRLTVV.

This chain connects TRBV7-2 to TRBJ2-5; D may be TRBD2 (5 bases). The better agreement between TRBJ2-7 and the DNA end casts doubt on the J call. This CDR3 has 13 amino acids. Germline V gene sequence: CDR1 SGHTA, CDR2 FQGNSA. In nucleotides, the CDR3 is TGTGCCAGCAGCCAGAGGGATCTCTACGAGCAGTACTTC. It is translated as CASSQRDLYEQYF.

The chain employs TRBV14 and TRBJ2-7; D is possibly TRBD1 (6 bases). Germline V gives CDR1 SGHDN, CDR2 FVKESK. The CDR3 covers 14 residues. The V gene lost 4 bases and the J gene lost 2 bases, with 12 bases spanning the gap. CDR3: CASSRTAPTYEQYF. DNA for the CDR3: TGTGCCAGCAGCCGGACAGCGCCTACCTACGAGCAGTACTTC.

V gene TRBV30 combines with J gene TRBJ1-2; the match to TRBD1 covers 8 bases. This CDR3 is 15 amino acids long. Looked up from germline, CDR1 is GTSNPN and CDR2 is SVGIG (reference sequence). With V trimmed by 5 bases and J by 4 bases, 12 bases remained unmatched. The CDR3 DNA reads TGTGCCTGGGCATTTCCAGGGGGCGCGGGCTATGGCTACACCTTC. This translates into CAWAFPGGAGYGYTF.

CDR3 in amino acids: CASTGGTQYF. Written as DNA, the CDR3 is TGTGCCAGCACCGGTGGGACCCAGTACTTC. The gene calls are TRBV27 and TRBJ2-5; D is undetermined. V dropped 7 bases and J dropped 7 bases, with 7 bases sitting between them. This CDR3 spans 10 amino acids. Germline V gene lookup returns CDR1 MNHEY and CDR2 SMNVEV (reference sequence).

V gene TRBV27 combines with J gene TRBJ1-4; 9 nucleotides match TRBD1. Losses at the gene ends were 3 bases for V and 7 bases for J; bases not matched to a gene: 3. The germline gives CDR1 MNHEY, CDR2 SMNVEV (reference sequence). CDR3 length equals 14 residues. CDR3 in amino acids: CASSLDRGSEKLFF. The CDR3 region has the DNA TGTGCCAGCAGTTTGGACAGGGGATCTGAAAAACTGTTTTTT.

V usage is TRBV5-6 and J usage is TRBJ2-1; tentatively, D is TRBD2 (5 bases). The CDR3 is 16 amino acids. The V gene's germline CDR1 is SGHDT and CDR2 YYEEEE. V lost 4 bases and J lost 3, with 17 bases in between. As DNA, the CDR3 is TGTGCCAGCAGCCCCTTTAGAAGCGGTGACTACAATGAGCAGTTCTTC. Its translation is CASSPFRSGDYNEQFF.

For this clone: Germline and junction disagree at one end, which may indicate a read error. This chain connects TRBV28 to TRBJ1-2, with 9 nucleotides matching TRBD1. The length of the CDR3 is 12 residues. Germline values: CDR1 MDHEN, CDR2 SYDVKM. This chain's CDR3 is CASSLPGTGFSF. The CDR3, as DNA: TGTGCCAGCAGTTTGCCCGGGACAGGGTTCTCCTTC.

The rearrangement links TRBV19 to TRBJ1-5, with TRBD1 matching 9 bases. CDR1 LNHDA and CDR2 SQIVND come from the germline V gene (reference sequence). The junction had 9 bases not matched to a gene; V was cut back by 9 bases and J by 9 bases. CDR3 length: 13 residues. The CDR3 DNA reads as TGTGCCAGCCGGGACAGGGATCATCGGCCCCAGCATTTT. It codes for CASRDRDHRPQHF. Full variable domain (rest looked up from reference TRBV19 and TRBJ1-5): DGGITQSPKYLFRKEGQNVTLSCEQNLNHDAMYWYRQDPGQGLRLIYYSQIVNDFQKGDIAEGYSVSREKKESFPLTVTSAQKNPTAFYLCASRDRDHRPQHFGDGTRLSIL.

Comments on this clone: Other DNA sequences in the sample encode the same CDR3. This chain joins TRBV7-3 and TRBJ2-3; the D gene is possibly TRBD1 (5 bases). Germline CDR1 reads SGHTA; CDR2 reads FQGTGA. V was shortened by 2 bases and J by 2 bases, with 8 bases between the two germline ends. CDR3 size: 14 residues. CDR3 sequence: CASSLDRPTDTQYF. As DNA, the CDR3 is TGTGCCAGCAGCTTAGACAGACCCACAGATACGCAGTATTTT.

The chain is built from TRBV27 and TRBJ2-7; 12 bases agree with TRBD2. Unmatched junction bases numbered 5, after V lost 4 bases and J lost 13 bases. Germline V gene sequence: CDR1 MNHEY, CDR2 SMNVEV (reference sequence). This CDR3 region has 12 residues. Here the CDR3 DNA reads TGTGCCAGCAGTTCGGCGACTAGCGGGAGTTACTTC. Protein product: CASSSATSGSYF.

V is TRBV27 and J is TRBJ2-7; 11 positions agree with TRBD2. The CDR3 runs 14 residues. V shed 5 bases and J 3 bases; nucleotides not matched to a gene: 3. The V gene's germline CDR1 is MNHEY and CDR2 SMNVEV (reference sequence). In nucleotides, the CDR3 is TGTGCCAGCAGTCCCCTAGCGGGAGGCTACGAGCAGTACTTC. This gives the protein CASSPLAGGYEQYF.

V and J are TRBV9 and TRBJ2-7, with 10 bases lining up with TRBD1. The trim removed 4 bases at V and 3 bases at J, leaving 10 bases unmatched. Germline assignment: CDR1 SGDLS and CDR2 YYNGEE. This CDR3 has 16 amino acids. The CDR3 coding sequence is TGTGCCAGCAGCCGCTCGAGTAGGACAGGGGGCTACGAGCAGTACTTC. The encoded protein is CASSRSSRTGGYEQYF.

The chain recombines TRBV9 with TRBJ1-4; 10 bases map to TRBD1. CDR3 length: 14 amino acids. V was clipped by 2 bases and J by 10 bases; unmatched bases: 5. Germline V gene sequence: CDR1 SGDLS, CDR2 YYNGEE. CDR3 protein: CASSVGQGGSKLFF. CDR3 coding DNA: TGTGCCAGCAGCGTCGGACAGGGGGGGTCAAAACTGTTTTTT.

This chain joins TRBV27 and TRBJ2-2; 10 nucleotides align to TRBD2. This CDR3 is built from 17 residues. CDR1 and CDR2 from the germline V gene are MNHEY and SMNVEV (reference sequence). The V gene end was trimmed by 6 bases and the J gene end by 6 bases; junction bases not matched to a gene: 13. The CDR3 spells CASRGEASGSKAGELFF. DNA of the CDR3: TGTGCCAGCAGAGGGGAGGCTAGCGGGAGTAAAGCCGGGGAGCTGTTTTTT.

This chain joins TRBV19 and TRBJ1-1, with 7 bases lining up with TRBD1. CDR1 and CDR2 from the germline V gene are LNHDA and SQIVND (reference sequence). V lost 3 bases to trimming and J lost 10 bases; unmatched junction nucleotides: 11. The length of the CDR3 is 14 residues. The CDR3 loop reads CASSIRDSPLVAFF. In DNA, the CDR3 is TGTGCCAGTAGTATCCGGGACAGCCCGCTCGTAGCTTTCTTT.

The chain has TRBV9 and TRBJ2-3; 9 nucleotides align to TRBD2. The germline CDR1 and CDR2 sequences are SGDLS and YYNGEE. The CDR3 spans 15 residues. V dropped 0 bases and J dropped 3; count of bases not matched to a gene: 2. The CDR3 loop is CASSVGSGRTDTQYF. In DNA, the CDR3 is TGTGCCAGCAGCGTAGGTAGCGGGAGAACAGATACGCAGTATTTT.